This T cell receptor (beta chain) was identified in a study of graft-versus-host responses after intestinal transplantation. Study context: All recipients were transplanted with multivisceral, liver-intestinal, or isolated intestinal grafts.

Germline loops: CDR1 SEHNR, CDR2 FQNEAQ (reference sequence). V dropped 11 bases and J dropped 5 bases, with 19 bases sitting between them. This CDR3 is built from 13 residues. Data came from immunoSEQ multiplex PCR; TCRdb stores just in-frame clones and leaves some out. The sample consists of 60,000 to 75,000 clones, around 86% of them appearing once. Both intraepithelial and lamina propria lymphocytes were released by processing graft tissue. The sequence came from a human patient who received an intestinal transplant, so some T cells may come from the graft donor. This chain connects TRBV7-9 to TRBJ2-7, with D perhaps assigned TRBD1 or TRBD2 (5 bases each). Here the sequenced sample was ileum tissue, taken less than 400 days after transplant. CDR3 sequence reads: CAGSRENFDEQYF. CDR3 coding DNA: TGTGCCGGAAGCAGGGAGAACTTTGACGAGCAGTACTTC.